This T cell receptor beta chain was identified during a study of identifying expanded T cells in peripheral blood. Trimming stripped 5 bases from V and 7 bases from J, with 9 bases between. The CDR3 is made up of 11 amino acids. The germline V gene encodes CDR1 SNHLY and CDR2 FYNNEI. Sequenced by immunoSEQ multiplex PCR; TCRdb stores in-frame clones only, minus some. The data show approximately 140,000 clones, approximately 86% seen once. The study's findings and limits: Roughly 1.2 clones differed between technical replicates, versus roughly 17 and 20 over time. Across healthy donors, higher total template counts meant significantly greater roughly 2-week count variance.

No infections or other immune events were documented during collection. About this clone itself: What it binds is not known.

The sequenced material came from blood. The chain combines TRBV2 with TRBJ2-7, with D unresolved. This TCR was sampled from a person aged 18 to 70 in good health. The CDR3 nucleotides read TGTGCCAGCAGTCCCTCGTGGGAGCAGTACTTC. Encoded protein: CASSPSWEQYF. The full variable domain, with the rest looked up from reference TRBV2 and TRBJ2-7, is EPEVTQTPSHQVTQMGQEVILRCVPISNHLYFYWYRQILGQKVEFLVSFYNNEISEKSEIFDDQFSVERPDGSNFTLKIRSTKLEDSAMYFCASSPSWEQYFGPGTRLTVT.